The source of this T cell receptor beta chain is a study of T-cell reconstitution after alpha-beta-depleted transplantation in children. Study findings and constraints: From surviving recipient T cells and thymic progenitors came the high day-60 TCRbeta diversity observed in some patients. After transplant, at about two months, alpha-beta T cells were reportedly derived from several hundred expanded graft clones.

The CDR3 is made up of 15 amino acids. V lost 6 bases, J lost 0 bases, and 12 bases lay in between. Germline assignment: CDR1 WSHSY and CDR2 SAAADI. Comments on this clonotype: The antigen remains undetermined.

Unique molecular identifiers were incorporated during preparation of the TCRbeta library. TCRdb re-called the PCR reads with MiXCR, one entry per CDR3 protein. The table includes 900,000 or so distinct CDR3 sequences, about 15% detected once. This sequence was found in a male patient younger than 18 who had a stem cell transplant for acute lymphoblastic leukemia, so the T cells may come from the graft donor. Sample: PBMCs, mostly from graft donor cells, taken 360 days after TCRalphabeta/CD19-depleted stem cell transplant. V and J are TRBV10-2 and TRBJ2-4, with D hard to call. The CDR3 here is CASSNWTVAKNIQYF. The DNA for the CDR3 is TGCGCCAGCAGCAATTGGACGGTAGCCAAAAACATTCAGTACTTC.